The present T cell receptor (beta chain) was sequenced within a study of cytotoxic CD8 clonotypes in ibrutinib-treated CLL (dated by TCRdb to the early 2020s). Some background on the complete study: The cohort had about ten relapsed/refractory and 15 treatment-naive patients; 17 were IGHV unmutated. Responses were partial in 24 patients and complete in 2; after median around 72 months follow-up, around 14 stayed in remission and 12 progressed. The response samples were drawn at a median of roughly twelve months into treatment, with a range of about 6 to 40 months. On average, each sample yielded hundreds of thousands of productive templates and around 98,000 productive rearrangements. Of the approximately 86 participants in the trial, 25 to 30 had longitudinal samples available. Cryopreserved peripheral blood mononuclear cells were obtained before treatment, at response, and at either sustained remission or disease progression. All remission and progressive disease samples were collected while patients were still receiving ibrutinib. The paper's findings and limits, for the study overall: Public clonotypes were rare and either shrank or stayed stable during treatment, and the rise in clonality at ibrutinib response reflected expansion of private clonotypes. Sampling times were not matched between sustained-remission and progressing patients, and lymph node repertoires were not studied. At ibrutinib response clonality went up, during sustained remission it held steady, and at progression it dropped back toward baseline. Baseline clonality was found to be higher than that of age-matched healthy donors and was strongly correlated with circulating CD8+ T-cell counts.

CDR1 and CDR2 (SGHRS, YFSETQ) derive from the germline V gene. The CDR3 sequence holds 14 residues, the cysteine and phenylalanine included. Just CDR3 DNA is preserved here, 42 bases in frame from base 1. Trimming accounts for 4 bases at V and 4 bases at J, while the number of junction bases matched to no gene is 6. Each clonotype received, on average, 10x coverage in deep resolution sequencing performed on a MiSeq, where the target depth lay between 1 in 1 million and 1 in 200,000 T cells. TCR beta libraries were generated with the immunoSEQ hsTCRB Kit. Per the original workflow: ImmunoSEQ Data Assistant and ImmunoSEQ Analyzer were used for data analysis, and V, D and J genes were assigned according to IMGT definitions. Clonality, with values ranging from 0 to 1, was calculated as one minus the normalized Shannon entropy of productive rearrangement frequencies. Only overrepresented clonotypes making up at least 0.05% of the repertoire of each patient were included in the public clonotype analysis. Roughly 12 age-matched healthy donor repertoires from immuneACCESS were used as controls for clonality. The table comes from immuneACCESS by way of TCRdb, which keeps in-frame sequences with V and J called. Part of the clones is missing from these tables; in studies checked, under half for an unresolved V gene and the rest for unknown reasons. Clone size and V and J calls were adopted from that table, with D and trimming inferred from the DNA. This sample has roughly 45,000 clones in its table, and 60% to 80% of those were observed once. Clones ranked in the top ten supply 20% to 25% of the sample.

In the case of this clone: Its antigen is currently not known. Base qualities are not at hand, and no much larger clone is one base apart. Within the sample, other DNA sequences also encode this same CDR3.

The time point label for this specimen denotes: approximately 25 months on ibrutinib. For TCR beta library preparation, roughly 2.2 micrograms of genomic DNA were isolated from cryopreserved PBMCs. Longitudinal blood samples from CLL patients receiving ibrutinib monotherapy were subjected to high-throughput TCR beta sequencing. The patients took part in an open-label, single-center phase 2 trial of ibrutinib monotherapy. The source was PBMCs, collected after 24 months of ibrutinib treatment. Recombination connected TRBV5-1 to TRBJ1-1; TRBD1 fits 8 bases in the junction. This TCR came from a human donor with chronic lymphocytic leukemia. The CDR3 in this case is CASSLSQGATEAFF. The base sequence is TGCGCCAGCAGCCTGTCCCAGGGGGCCACTGAAGCTTTCTTT.